This TCR beta chain derives from a study of cytomegalovirus exposure and HLA in healthy donors. General study points: In terms of immune exposure information, only CMV serostatus was available.

This cohort consisted of healthy bone marrow donors. The PCR was carried out with 60 Vbeta primers and 13 Jbeta primers. Generated by immunoSEQ multiplex PCR, the TCRdb table keeps only in-frame clones and is missing some. The sample contains 150,000 to 200,000 clones, around 79% of which appear only once. Details on this clone: What it recognizes is unknown.

This sequence was found in a woman between 40 and 50 years old in good health and CMV-seronegative. Sample: PBMCs.

CDR3 sequence (DNA): TGTGCCAGCTCACCATTACCGGGACAGGGGGGCCTTAACACTGAAGCTTTCTTT. It encodes CASSPLPGQGGLNTEAFF. The gene calls are TRBV18 and TRBJ1-1; TRBD1 matches at 11 bases. V shed 2 bases, J shed 2 bases, and the junction held 10 bases outside the gene matches. Germline-derived CDR1 and CDR2 are KGHSH and LQKENI. There are 18 residues in the CDR3.